This TCR beta chain originates from a study of PD-1 blockade in classical Hodgkin lymphoma. By sample fraction, this clone is medium-sized (0.01 to 0.1%). No antigen is known for it. Study-wide results and caveats: Initiation of nivolumab under 1 year after ASCT led to exclusion of patients. Repertoires differed for reasons still undefined, possibly disease activity or prior therapy.

The CDR3 runs to 13 residues. The ends were cut back, 2 bases at V and 6 bases at J, with 8 bases in the middle. Germline V gene lookup returns CDR1 MNHNY and CDR2 SVGAGI (reference sequence). No patient escaped relapse after autologous stem cell transplantation, and brentuximab vedotin exposure varied. Profiled with immunoSEQ multiplex PCR; TCRdb holds only in-frame clones, not every one. The sample holds roughly 45,000 clones, approximately 70% seen once. The sequence came from a human donor with classical Hodgkin lymphoma. The input for sequencing was peripheral blood mononuclear cells (PBMCs), taken before the second cycle of nivolumab. The chain employs TRBV6-6 and TRBJ2-1; D not certain. The CDR3 DNA sequence: TGTGCCAGCAGTTACGGCGCAGTCAATGAGCAGTTCTTC. The encoded protein is CASSYGAVNEQFF.